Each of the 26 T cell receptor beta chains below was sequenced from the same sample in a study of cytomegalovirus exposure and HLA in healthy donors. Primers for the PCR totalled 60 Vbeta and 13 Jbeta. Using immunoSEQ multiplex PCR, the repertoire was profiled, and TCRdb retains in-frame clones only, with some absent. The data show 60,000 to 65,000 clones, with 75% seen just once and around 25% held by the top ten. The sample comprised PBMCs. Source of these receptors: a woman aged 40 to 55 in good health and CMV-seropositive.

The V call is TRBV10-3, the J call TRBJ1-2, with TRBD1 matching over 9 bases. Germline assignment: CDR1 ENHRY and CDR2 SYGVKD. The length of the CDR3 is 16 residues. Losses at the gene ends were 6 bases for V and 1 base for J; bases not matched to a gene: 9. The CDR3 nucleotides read TGTGCCATCAGCAAGGACAGGGGAACTTATAACTATGGCTACACCTTC. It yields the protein CAISKDRGTYNYGYTF.

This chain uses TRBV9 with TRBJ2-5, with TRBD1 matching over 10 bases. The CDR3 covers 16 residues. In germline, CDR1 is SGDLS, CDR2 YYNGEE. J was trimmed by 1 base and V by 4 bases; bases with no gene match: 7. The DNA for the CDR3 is TGTGCCAGCAGCCCTTCGGGACAGGGGATCCAAGAGACCCAGTACTTC. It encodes CASSPSGQGIQETQYF.

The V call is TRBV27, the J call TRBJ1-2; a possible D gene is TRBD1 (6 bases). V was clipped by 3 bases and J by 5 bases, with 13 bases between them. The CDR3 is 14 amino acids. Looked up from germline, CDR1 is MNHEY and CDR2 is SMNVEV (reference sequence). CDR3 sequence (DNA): TGTGCCAGCAGTTTGGGCAGGGGAGAATATGGCTACACCTTC. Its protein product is CASSLGRGEYGYTF.

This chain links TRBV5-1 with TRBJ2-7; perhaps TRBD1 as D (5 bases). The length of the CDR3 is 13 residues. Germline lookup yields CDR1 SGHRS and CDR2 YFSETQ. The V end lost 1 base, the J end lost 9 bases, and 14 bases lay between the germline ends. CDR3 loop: CASSLPSDSVQYF. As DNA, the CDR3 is TGCGCCAGCAGCTTGCCGAGCGACAGCGTGCAGTACTTC.

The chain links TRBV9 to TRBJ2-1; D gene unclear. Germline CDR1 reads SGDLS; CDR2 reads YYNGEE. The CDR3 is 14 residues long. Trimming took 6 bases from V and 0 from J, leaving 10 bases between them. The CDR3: CASTPMSSYNEQFF. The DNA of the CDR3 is TGTGCCAGCACCCCGATGAGCTCCTACAATGAGCAGTTCTTC.

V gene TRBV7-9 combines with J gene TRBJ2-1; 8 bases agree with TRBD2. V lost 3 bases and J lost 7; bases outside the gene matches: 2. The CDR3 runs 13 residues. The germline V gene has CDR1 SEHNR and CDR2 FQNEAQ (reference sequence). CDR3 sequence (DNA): TGTGCCAGCAGCTTCGGGGGGGCGAATGAGCAGTTCTTC. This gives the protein CASSFGGANEQFF.

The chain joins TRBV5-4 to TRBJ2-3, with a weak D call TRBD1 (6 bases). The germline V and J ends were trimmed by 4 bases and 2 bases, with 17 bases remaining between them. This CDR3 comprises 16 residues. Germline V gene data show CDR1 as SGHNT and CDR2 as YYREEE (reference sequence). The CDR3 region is CASSPSSRTDTDTQYF. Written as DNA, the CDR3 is TGTGCCAGCAGCCCCAGCTCCCGGACAGACACAGATACGCAGTATTTT.

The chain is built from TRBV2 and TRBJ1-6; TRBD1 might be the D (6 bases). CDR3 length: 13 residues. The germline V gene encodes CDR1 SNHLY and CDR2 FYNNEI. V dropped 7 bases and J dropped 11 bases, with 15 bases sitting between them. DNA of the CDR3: TGTGCCAGCAAGGGGGACGCCTCGCCACCCCTCCACTTT. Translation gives CASKGDASPPLHF.

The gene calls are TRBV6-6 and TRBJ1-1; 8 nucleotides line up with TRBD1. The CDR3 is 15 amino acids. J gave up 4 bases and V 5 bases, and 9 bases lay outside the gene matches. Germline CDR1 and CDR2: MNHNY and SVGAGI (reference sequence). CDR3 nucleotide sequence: TGTGCCAGCAGTCCCCTGGGACAGGAGGGCACTGAAGCTTTCTTT. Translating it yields CASSPLGQEGTEAFF.

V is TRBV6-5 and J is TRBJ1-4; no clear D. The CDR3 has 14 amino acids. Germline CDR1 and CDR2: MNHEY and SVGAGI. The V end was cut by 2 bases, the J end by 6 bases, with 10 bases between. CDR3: CASSYGWGDEKLFF. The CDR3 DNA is TGTGCCAGCAGTTACGGGTGGGGAGATGAAAAACTGTTTTTT.

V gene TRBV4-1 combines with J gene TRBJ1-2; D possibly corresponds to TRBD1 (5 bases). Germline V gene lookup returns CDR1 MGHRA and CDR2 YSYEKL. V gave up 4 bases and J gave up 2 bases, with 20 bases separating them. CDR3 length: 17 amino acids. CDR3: CASSRRQIPARNYGYTF. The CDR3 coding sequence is TGCGCCAGCAGCCGCCGACAGATTCCCGCACGAAACTATGGCTACACCTTC.

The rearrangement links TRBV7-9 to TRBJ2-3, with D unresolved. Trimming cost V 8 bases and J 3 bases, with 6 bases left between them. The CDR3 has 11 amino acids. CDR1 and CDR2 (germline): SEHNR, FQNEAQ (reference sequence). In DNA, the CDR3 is TGTGCCAGCCTAAGTACAGATACGCAGTATTTT. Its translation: CASLSTDTQYF.

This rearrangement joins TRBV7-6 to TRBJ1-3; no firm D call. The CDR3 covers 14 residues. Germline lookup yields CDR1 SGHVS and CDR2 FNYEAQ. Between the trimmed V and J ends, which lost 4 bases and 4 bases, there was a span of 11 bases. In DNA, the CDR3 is TGTGCCAGCAGCTCCCCCGACTCCGGAAACACCATATATTTT. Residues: CASSSPDSGNTIYF.

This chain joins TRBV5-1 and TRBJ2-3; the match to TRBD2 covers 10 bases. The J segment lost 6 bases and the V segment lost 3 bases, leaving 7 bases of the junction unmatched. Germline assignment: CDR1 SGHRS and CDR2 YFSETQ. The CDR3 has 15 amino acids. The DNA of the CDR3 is TGCGCCAGCAGCTCGGGACTAGCGATGAAGGATACGCAGTATTTT. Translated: CASSSGLAMKDTQYF.

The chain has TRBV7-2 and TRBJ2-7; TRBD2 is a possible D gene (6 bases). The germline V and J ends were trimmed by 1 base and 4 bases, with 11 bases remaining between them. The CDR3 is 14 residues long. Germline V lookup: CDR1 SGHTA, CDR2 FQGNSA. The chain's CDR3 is CASSLDGGMYEQYF. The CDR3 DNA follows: TGTGCCAGCAGCTTAGACGGGGGTATGTACGAGCAGTACTTC.

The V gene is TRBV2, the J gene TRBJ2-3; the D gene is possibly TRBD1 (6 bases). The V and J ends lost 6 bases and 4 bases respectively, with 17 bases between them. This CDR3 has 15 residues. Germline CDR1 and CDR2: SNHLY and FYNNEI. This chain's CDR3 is CASRLQGLGADTQYF. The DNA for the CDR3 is TGTGCCAGCAGATTACAGGGCCTGGGAGCAGATACGCAGTATTTT.

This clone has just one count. CDR3 in DNA: TGTGCCAGCAGCCGGGGGGGCTTTGCCACTGAAGCTTTCTTT. Amino acid sequence: CASSRGGFATEAFF. J is TRBJ1-1 and V is TRBV9, with D perhaps TRBD1 (6 bases). The V end was cut by 4 bases, the J end by 4 bases, with 14 bases between. The CDR3 has 14 residues. Germline loops: CDR1 SGDLS, CDR2 YYNGEE.

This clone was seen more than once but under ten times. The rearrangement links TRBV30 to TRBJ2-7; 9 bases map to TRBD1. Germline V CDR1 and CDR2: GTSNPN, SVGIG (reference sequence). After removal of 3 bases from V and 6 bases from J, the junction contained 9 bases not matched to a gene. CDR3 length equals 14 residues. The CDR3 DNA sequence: TGTGCCTGGAGGCCGATCCTACAGGGGGCCGAGCAGTACTTC. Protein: CAWRPILQGAEQYF.

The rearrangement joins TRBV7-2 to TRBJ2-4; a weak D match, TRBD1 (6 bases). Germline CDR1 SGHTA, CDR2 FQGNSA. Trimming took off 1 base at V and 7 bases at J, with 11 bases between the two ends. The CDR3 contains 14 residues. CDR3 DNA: TGTGCCAGCAGCTTAGTTACAGGGTGGAACATTCAGTACTTC. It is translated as CASSLVTGWNIQYF.

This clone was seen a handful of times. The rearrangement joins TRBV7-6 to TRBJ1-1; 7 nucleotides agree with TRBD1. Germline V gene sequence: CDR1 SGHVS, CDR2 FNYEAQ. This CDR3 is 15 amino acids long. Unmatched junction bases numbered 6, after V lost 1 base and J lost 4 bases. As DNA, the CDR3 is TGTGCCAGCAGCTTAGAAAGGGGGCCGGTCACTGAAGCTTTCTTT. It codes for CASSLERGPVTEAFF.

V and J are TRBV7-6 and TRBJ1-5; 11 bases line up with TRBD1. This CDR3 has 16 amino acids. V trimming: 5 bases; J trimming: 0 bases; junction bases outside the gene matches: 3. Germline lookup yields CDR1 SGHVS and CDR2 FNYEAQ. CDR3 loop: CASSGGTGGSNQPQHF. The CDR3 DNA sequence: TGTGCCAGCAGCGGAGGGACAGGGGGTAGCAATCAGCCCCAGCATTTT.

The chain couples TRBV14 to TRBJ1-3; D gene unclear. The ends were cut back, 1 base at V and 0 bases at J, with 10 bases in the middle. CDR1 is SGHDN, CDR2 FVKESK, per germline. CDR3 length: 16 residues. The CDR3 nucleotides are TGTGCCAGCAGCCAAGTACGGGTCAGCTCTGGAAACACCATATATTTT. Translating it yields CASSQVRVSSGNTIYF.

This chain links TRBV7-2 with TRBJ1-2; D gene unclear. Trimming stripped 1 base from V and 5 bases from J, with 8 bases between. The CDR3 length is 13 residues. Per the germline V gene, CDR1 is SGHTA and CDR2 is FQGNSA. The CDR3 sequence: CASSLGSGYGYTF. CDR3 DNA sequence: TGTGCCAGCAGCTTAGGGAGTGGATATGGCTACACCTTC.

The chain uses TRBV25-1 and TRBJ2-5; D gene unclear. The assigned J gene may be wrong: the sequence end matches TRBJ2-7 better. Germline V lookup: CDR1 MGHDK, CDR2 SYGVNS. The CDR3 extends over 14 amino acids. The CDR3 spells CASFSPGVTAEQYF. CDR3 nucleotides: TGTGCCAGCTTTAGTCCCGGAGTTACGGCCGAGCAGTACTTC.

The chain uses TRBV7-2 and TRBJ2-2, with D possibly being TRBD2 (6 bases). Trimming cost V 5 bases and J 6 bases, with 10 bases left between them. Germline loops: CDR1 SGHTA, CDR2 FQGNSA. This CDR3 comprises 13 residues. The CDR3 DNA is TGTGCCAGCAGCCAAACGGGGGCCGGGGAGCTGTTTTTT. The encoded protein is CASSQTGAGELFF.

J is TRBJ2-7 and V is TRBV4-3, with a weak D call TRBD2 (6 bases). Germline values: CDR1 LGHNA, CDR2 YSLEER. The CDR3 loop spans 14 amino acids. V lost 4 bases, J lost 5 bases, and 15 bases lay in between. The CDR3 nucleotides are TGCGCCAGCAGCCCCGGGAGTCAGGGAGACGAGCAGTACTTC. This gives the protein CASSPGSQGDEQYF.